What follows are 20 T cell receptor beta chains derived from one specimen sequenced in a study of shared T cell receptors in the human thymus. Profiled with immunoSEQ multiplex PCR; TCRdb holds only in-frame clones, not every one. This repertoire shows about 660,000 clones, about 90% found once; its top ten account for 0.0094%. Another study also made use of these data, one on human thymus T cells.

The source material was thymocytes. These TCRs come from a boy under three years old with a congenital heart defect.

The J gene is TRBJ2-7, the V gene TRBV9; a possible D gene is TRBD1 (6 bases). Germline V gene lookup returns CDR1 SGDLS and CDR2 YYNGEE. Between the trimmed V and J ends, which lost 0 bases and 4 bases, there was a span of 11 bases. The CDR3 is 14 residues long. The CDR3 nucleotides are TGTGCCAGCAGCGTAGCCCCACAGGGTTACGAGCAGTACTTC. Translation: CASSVAPQGYEQYF.

The chain uses TRBV7-6 and TRBJ2-3, with 12 bases fitting TRBD2. V was pared by 5 bases and J by 3 bases, with 9 bases of the junction left unmatched. CDR1 and CDR2 (germline): SGHVS, FNYEAQ. The CDR3 extends over 17 amino acids. CDR3 bases: TGTGCCAGCAGCGCGAGCCAAGGACTAGCGGGAACAGATACGCAGTATTTT. Its translation is CASSASQGLAGTDTQYF.

V and J are TRBV4-1 and TRBJ2-1; the D gene is possibly TRBD2 (6 bases). From germline, CDR1 is MGHRA and CDR2 YSYEKL. There are 16 residues in the CDR3. The ends were cut back, 2 bases at V and 4 bases at J, with 15 bases in the middle. In DNA, the CDR3 is TGCGCCAGCAGCCAAAGTCTAGCGAGGGATTACAATGAGCAGTTCTTC. Its translation is CASSQSLARDYNEQFF.

Here the CDR3 DNA reads TGCGCCAGCAGAGGCGGGGGGGCCACAGATACGCAGTATTTT. This gives the protein CASRGGGATDTQYF. The chain couples TRBV4-1 to TRBJ2-3, with 9 bases aligning to TRBD2. Germline loops: CDR1 MGHRA, CDR2 YSYEKL. J gave up 2 bases and V 6 bases, and 3 bases lay outside the gene matches. CDR3 length: 14 residues.

This sequence joins TRBV6-6 and TRBJ2-7; D is perhaps TRBD1 (6 bases). Germline CDR1 is MNHNY and CDR2 is SVGAGI (reference sequence). The CDR3 has 16 residues. With 3 bases removed from V and 3 bases from J, the gap between germline ends came to 18 bases. The chain's CDR3 is CASSYRGPTGNYEQYF. The CDR3 coding sequence is TGTGCCAGCAGTTATCGGGGACCCACAGGGAACTACGAGCAGTACTTC.

J is TRBJ2-3 and V is TRBV7-2; 7 bases map to TRBD2. CDR1 and CDR2 (germline): SGHTA, FQGNSA. V shed 5 bases and J 0 bases; nucleotides not matched to a gene: 11. This CDR3 is built from 17 residues. CDR3 region: CASSLPRSGISTDTQYF. The CDR3 coding sequence is TGTGCCAGCAGCCTCCCACGGAGCGGGATAAGCACAGATACGCAGTATTTT.

The V gene is TRBV4-2, the J gene TRBJ1-5, with TRBD1 matching 8 bases. The V gene end was trimmed by 3 bases and the J gene end by 6 bases; junction bases not matched to a gene: 7. In germline, CDR1 is LGHNA, CDR2 YNFKEQ. This CDR3 region has 15 residues. Written as DNA, the CDR3 is TGTGCCAGCAGCCAGCTGACAGGGGTGGGTCAGCCCCAGCATTTT. This gives the protein CASSQLTGVGQPQHF.

The gene calls are TRBV6-5 and TRBJ2-7, with 7 bases matching TRBD1. The trim removed 8 bases at V and 1 base at J, leaving 8 bases unmatched. CDR3 length equals 14 residues. Germline CDR1 is MNHEY and CDR2 is SVGAGI. CDR3 amino acids: CASRKTGSSYEQYF. The CDR3 DNA follows: TGTGCCAGCCGAAAGACAGGGTCATCCTACGAGCAGTACTTC.

This clone appeared once. The chain combines TRBV7-2 with TRBJ1-5; D may be TRBD1 (5 bases). The ends were cut back, 3 bases at V and 7 bases at J, with 13 bases in the middle. This CDR3 region has 14 residues. CDR1 and CDR2 from the germline V gene are SGHTA and FQGNSA. The CDR3 DNA is TGTGCCAGCAGCTTTAGCAGGGCGGACCAGCCCCAGCATTTT. Amino acids: CASSFSRADQPQHF.

The rearrangement uses TRBV7-2 and TRBJ1-1, with D possibly matching TRBD1 (5 bases). Germline assignment: CDR1 SGHTA and CDR2 FQGNSA. Trimming took off 2 bases at V and 12 bases at J, with 16 bases between the two ends. This CDR3 has 13 residues. CDR3 in amino acids: CASSLRQGNMTFF. CDR3 sequence (DNA): TGTGCCAGCAGCTTAAGGCAGGGCAACATGACTTTCTTT.

This chain links TRBV7-9 with TRBJ2-7; 8 bases are a match to TRBD2. The CDR3 covers 15 residues. The germline CDR1 and CDR2 sequences are SEHNR and FQNEAQ (reference sequence). Losses at the gene ends were 2 bases for V and 3 bases for J; bases not matched to a gene: 6. The CDR3 sequence is CASSLPTGLVYEQYF. For the CDR3, the DNA is TGTGCCAGCAGCTTACCCACGGGACTAGTCTACGAGCAGTACTTC.

The CDR3 DNA reads TGCGCCAGCAGTGTTCGGGGGTATGAGCAGTTCTTC. Translation: CASSVRGYEQFF. The chain carries TRBV10-2 and TRBJ2-1; perhaps TRBD2 as D (6 bases). The germline V and J ends were trimmed by 4 bases and 8 bases, with 9 bases remaining between them. The CDR3 contains 12 residues. Germline lookup yields CDR1 WSHSY and CDR2 SAAADI.

V usage is TRBV4-3 and J usage is TRBJ2-1; a possible D gene is TRBD2 (6 bases). Deletions cut 0 bases from V and 0 bases from J, with 12 bases between. Germline V lookup: CDR1 LGHNA, CDR2 YSLEER. The CDR3 is 17 amino acids. CDR3 in amino acids: CASSQDRAGISYNEQFF. DNA for the CDR3: TGCGCCAGCAGCCAAGATAGGGCGGGGATCTCCTACAATGAGCAGTTCTTC.

The chain couples TRBV4-3 to TRBJ2-1, with 11 bases fitting TRBD2. The germline V gene has CDR1 LGHNA and CDR2 YSLEER. The CDR3 sequence is 18 residues long. V lost 0 bases and J lost 5; bases outside the gene matches: 9. CDR3 in amino acids: CASSQDGRTSGFHNEQFF. The CDR3 DNA reads as TGCGCCAGCAGCCAAGATGGTCGGACTAGCGGGTTCCACAATGAGCAGTTCTTC.

The chain links TRBV6-5 to TRBJ1-2; possibly TRBD1 for D (5 bases). The germline CDR1 and CDR2 sequences are MNHEY and SVGAGI. The V end was cut by 5 bases, the J end by 6 bases, with 16 bases between. The CDR3 runs 14 residues. This chain's CDR3 is CASSTLRDGDGYTF. The CDR3, as DNA: TGTGCCAGCAGTACCCTCAGGGATGGCGATGGCTACACCTTC.

The CDR3 DNA is TGTGCCATCAAGGACTCGGGTATCTCTGGAAACACCATATATTTT. Translation gives CAIKDSGISGNTIYF. The chain links TRBV10-3 to TRBJ1-3; D remains unclear. This CDR3 is 15 amino acids long. V was cut by 7 bases and J by 0 bases, with 13 bases left in between. Germline CDR1 and CDR2: ENHRY and SYGVKD.

The rearrangement links TRBV4-2 to TRBJ1-5; 7 bases agree with TRBD1. The ends lost 2 bases at V and 3 bases at J; junction bases unmatched: 4. This CDR3 has 15 amino acids. Per the germline V gene, CDR1 is LGHNA and CDR2 is YNFKEQ. The CDR3 loop reads CASSQHDRANQPQHF. CDR3 bases: TGTGCCAGCAGCCAACACGACAGGGCCAATCAGCCCCAGCATTTT.

This clone was counted a single time. This chain links TRBV27 with TRBJ1-2; no definite D call. In germline, CDR1 is MNHEY, CDR2 SMNVEV (reference sequence). The CDR3 runs 13 residues. The germline V and J ends were trimmed by 8 bases and 3 bases, with 13 bases remaining between them. The CDR3 is CASFSAGDYGYTF. CDR3 coding DNA: TGTGCCAGCTTCTCCGCGGGAGACTATGGCTACACCTTC.

V and J are TRBV7-6 and TRBJ1-4; 9 bases fit TRBD1. Per germline, CDR1 SGHVS and CDR2 FNYEAQ. Trimming at V came to 3 bases and at J to 7 bases, leaving 3 bases not matched to a gene. There are 14 residues in the CDR3. The CDR3 DNA is TGTGCCAGCAGCTTGGGACAGGGAGGTGAAAAACTGTTTTTT. Translation gives CASSLGQGGEKLFF.

The CDR3 here is CASSIVTGTGSTDTQYF. As DNA, the CDR3 is TGTGCCAGTAGTATAGTTACCGGGACAGGCTCGACAGATACGCAGTATTTT. V is TRBV19 and J is TRBJ2-3; 8 bases fit TRBD1. Germline loops: CDR1 LNHDA, CDR2 SQIVND (reference sequence). The CDR3 totals 17 residues. Trimming removed 1 base from V and 3 bases from J; junction bases left unmatched: 9. Full variable domain (missing parts from reference TRBV19 and TRBJ2-3): DGGITQSPKYLFRKEGQNVTLSCEQNLNHDAMYWYRQDPGQGLRLIYYSQIVNDFQKGDIAEGYSVSREKKESFPLTVTSAQKNPTAFYLCASSIVTGTGSTDTQYFGPGTRLTVL.